The present TCR beta chain was sequenced within a study of shared clonotypes between healthy human individuals. On this clone: The antigen is not known.

The V end was cut by 5 bases, the J end by 5 bases, with 10 bases between. The CDR3 length is 12 residues. Germline loops: CDR1 LGHNA, CDR2 YNFKEQ. Naive-designated CD8 cells lacked CD45RO, were positively enriched for CCR7, and omitted terminally differentiated effector memory CD45RA+ cells. In the sorted-subset replicate PCRs, about 190 ng DNA, roughly 29,000 T cell genomes, was used. In the study's own analysis: Sequence data from immunoSEQ were junction-only and lacked quality scores; consequently, filtering differed. Produced via immunoSEQ multiplex PCR; TCRdb's table is partial and in-frame only. V, J and clone size derive from that table, while D and trimming were established from the DNA sequence. The table records hundreds of thousands of clones, 90% to 97% of them present only once. Study-wide points: Compared with memory subsets, naive subsets generally had larger estimated richness. Naive CD4 clonotype sharing across several donors was 4% to 5.5%.

The specimen sequenced was naive CD8+ T cells sorted from blood. This chain connects TRBV4-2 to TRBJ2-7; tentative D call: TRBD2 (5 bases). This receptor was taken from a woman in her 30s in good health. The CDR3 reads CASSGGGNEQYF. DNA for the CDR3: TGTGCCAGCAGCGGTGGAGGTAACGAGCAGTACTTC.